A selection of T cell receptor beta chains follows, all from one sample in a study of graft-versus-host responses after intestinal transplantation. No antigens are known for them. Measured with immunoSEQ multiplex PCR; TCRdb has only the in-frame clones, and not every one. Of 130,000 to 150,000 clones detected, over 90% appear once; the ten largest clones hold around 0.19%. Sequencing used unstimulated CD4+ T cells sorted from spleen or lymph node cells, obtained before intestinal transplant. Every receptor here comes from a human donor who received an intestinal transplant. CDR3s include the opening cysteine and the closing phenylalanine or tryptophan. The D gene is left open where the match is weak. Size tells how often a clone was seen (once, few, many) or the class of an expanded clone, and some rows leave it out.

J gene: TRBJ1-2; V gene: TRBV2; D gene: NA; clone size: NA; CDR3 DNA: TGTGCCAGCAGTGACTATGGCTACACCTTC; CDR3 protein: CASSDYGYTF
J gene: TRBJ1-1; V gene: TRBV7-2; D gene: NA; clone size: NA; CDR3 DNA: TGTGCCAGCAGCGGACCTCCGGTTCCGGTGGTTTTCTTT; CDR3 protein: CASSGPPVPVVFF
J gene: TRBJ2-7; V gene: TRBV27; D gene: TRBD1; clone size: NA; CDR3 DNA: TGTGCCAGCAGTTCCCCCGGGACAGCGGTTTACGAGCAGTACTTC; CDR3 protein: CASSSPGTAVYEQYF
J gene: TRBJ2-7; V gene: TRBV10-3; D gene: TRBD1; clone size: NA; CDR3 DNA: TGTGCCATCAGTATAGACAGGGGGCCCTCCGGCGAGCAGTACTTC; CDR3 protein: CAISIDRGPSGEQYF
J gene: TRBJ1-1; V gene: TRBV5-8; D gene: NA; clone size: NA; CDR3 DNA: TGTGCCAGCAGCTTACAGGGAGGCGGCACTGAAGCTTTCTTT; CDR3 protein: CASSLQGGGTEAFF
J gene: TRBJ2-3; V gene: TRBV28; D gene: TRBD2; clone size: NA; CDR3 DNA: TGTGCCAGCAGTTTATCTTGGGAGGGCTATACGCAGTATTTT; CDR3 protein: CASSLSWEGYTQYF
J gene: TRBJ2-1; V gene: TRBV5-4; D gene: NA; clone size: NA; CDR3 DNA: TGTGCCAGCAGCTTATCGGGTAATGAGCAGTTCTTC; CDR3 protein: CASSLSGNEQFF
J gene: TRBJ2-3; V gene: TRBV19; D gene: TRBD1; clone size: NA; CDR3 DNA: TGTGCCAGTAGGGGACAGAGCACAGATACGCAGTATTTT; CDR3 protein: CASRGQSTDTQYF
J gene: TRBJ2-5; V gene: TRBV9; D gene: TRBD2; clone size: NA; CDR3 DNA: TGTGCCAGCAGCGTAGGGGTAGCGGGAGGGAAGACCCAGTACTTC; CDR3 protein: CASSVGVAGGKTQYF
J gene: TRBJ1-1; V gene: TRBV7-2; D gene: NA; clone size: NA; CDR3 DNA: TGTGCCAGCAGCTTAGAGCCAGGGTTGAACACTGAAGCTTTCTTT; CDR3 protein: CASSLEPGLNTEAFF
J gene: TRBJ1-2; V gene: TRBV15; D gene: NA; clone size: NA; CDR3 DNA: TGTGCCACCAGCAGAGGAAGGGAAGGGGAGGGAGGCTACACCTTC; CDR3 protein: CATSRGREGEGGYTF
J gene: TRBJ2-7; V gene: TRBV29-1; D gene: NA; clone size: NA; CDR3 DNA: TGCAGCACAAAGGGAGGACTGTCGACCGAGCAGTACTTC; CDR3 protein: CSTKGGLSTEQYF
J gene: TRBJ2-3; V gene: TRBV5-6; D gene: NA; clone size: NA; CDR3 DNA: TGTGCCAGCAGCTTGGGGAACACAGATACGCAGTATTTT; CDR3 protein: CASSLGNTDTQYF
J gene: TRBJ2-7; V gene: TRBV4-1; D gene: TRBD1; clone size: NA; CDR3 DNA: TGCGCCAGCAGCCAAGATGTTCGACAGGGGGTCTACGAGCAGTACTTC; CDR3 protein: CASSQDVRQGVYEQYF
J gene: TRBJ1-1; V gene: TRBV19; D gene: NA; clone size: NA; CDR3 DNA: TGTGCCAGTAGTACCTCGACAGTGAACACTGAAGCTTTCTTT; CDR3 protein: CASSTSTVNTEAFF
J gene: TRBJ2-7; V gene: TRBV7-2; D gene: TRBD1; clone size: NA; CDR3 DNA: TGTGCCAGCAGCGCAATCAAGGGGGCCGCCCACGAGCAGTACTTC; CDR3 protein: CASSAIKGAAHEQYF
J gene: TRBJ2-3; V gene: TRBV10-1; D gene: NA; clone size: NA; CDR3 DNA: TGCGCCAGCAGTGAGGCGTCTACAGATACGCAGTATTTT; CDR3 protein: CASSEASTDTQYF
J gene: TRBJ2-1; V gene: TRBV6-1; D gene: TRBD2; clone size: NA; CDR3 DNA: TGTGCCAGCAGTGACCTGGGACTAGCGGGAGAGCAGTTCTTC; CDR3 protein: CASSDLGLAGEQFF
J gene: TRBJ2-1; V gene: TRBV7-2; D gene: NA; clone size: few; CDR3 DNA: TGTGCCAGCAGCCTCCAAGCAGGAGAATACAATGAGCAGTTCTTC; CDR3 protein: CASSLQAGEYNEQFF
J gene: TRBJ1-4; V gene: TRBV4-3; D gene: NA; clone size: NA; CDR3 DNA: TGCGCCAGCAGCCTCCGTGACCTACCGGAAAAACTGTTTTTT; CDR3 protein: CASSLRDLPEKLFF
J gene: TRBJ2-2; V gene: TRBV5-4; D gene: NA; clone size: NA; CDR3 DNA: TGTGCCAGCAGCTCCTCTGAGAACACCGGGGAGCTGTTTTTT; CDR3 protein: CASSSSENTGELFF
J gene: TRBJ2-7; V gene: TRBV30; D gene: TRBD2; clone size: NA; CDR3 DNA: TGTGCCTGGAGACCTAAACCGGGACTAGCGAAAGTCTACGAGCAGTACTTC; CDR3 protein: CAWRPKPGLAKVYEQYF
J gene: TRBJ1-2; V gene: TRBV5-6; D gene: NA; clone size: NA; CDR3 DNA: TGTGCCAGCGGCCCGGGCGGCTATGGCTACACCTTC; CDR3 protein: CASGPGGYGYTF
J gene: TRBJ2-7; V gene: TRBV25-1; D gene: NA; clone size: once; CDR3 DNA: TGTGCCAGCAGTGAATCCCCAGGGGACCTCTCCTACGAGCAGTACTTC; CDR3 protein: CASSESPGDLSYEQYF
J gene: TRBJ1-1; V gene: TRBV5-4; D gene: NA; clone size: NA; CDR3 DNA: TGTGCCAGCAGCTACTCCGGCTCGCTGGAAGCTTTCTTT; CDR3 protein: CASSYSGSLEAFF
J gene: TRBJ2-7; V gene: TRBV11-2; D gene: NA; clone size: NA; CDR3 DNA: TGTGCCAGCAGCTTAGTTGCACGGGAGCAGTACTTC; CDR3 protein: CASSLVAREQYF
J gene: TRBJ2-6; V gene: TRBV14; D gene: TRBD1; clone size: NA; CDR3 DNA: TGTGCCAGCAGCCGGATCGAGAGGGGGCATCCTAGCTCTGGGGCCAACGTCCTGACTTTC; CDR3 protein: CASSRIERGHPSSGANVLTF